This passage covers 26 T cell receptor beta chains from one sample sequenced in a study of technical replicates of blood from a few donors. Assay used: immunoSEQ multiplex PCR; TCRdb lists only in-frame clones, some missing. The table lists about 76,000 clones, approximately 94% of them singletons, with 0.3% to 0.45% in the top ten. Sequencing was performed on T cells isolated from PBMCs. The receptor set was obtained from a human donor in good health.

The CDR3 protein is CASSSPGDPSEQYF. DNA of the CDR3: TGTGCCAGCAGTTCCCCAGGGGATCCGTCCGAGCAGTACTTC. The V call is TRBV27, the J call TRBJ2-7; D may be TRBD1 (6 bases). Per the germline V gene, CDR1 is MNHEY and CDR2 is SMNVEV (reference sequence). Trimming left V 4 bases short and J 6 bases short, with 16 bases between. CDR3 length equals 14 residues.

The chain links TRBV6-6 to TRBJ2-3; TRBD1 agrees at 8 bases. CDR1 MNHNY and CDR2 SVGAGI come from the germline V gene (reference sequence). The CDR3 extends over 13 amino acids. V shed 5 bases, J shed 4 bases, and the junction held 2 bases outside the gene matches. As DNA, the CDR3 is TGTGCCAGCAGTGGGGACAGGTCAGATACGCAGTATTTT. Its translation is CASSGDRSDTQYF.

The chain carries TRBV6-5 and TRBJ2-1; 11 bases map to TRBD2. The CDR3 sequence is 16 residues long. V gave up 4 bases and J gave up 5 bases; unmatched junction bases: 7. Germline CDR1 reads MNHEY; CDR2 reads SVGAGI. In nucleotides, the CDR3 is TGTGCCAGCAGTTCCCGAGGGACTAGCGGTGACAATGAGCAGTTCTTC. Protein: CASSSRGTSGDNEQFF.

The J gene is TRBJ2-7, the V gene TRBV11-2; D remains unclear. The V end was cut by 4 bases, the J end by 0 bases, with 10 bases between. The germline V gene has CDR1 SGHAT and CDR2 FQNNGV. The CDR3 is made up of 14 amino acids. The CDR3 loop reads CASSSRVSSYEQYF. The CDR3 DNA is TGTGCCAGCAGCTCCCGGGTTAGCTCCTACGAGCAGTACTTC.

The chain links TRBV10-3 to TRBJ1-5; 9 positions agree with TRBD1. Germline CDR1 reads ENHRY; CDR2 reads SYGVKD. The length of the CDR3 is 16 residues. J was trimmed by 0 bases and V by 2 bases; bases with no gene match: 2. The CDR3 sequence: CAISETDRGSNQPQHF. For the CDR3, the DNA is TGTGCCATCAGTGAGACGGACAGGGGTAGCAATCAGCCCCAGCATTTT.

The chain combines TRBV28 with TRBJ1-1, with TRBD1 as a possible D gene (5 bases). Germline loops: CDR1 MDHEN, CDR2 SYDVKM. The CDR3 sequence is 15 residues long. The germline V and J ends were trimmed by 5 bases and 4 bases, with 17 bases remaining between them. Here the CDR3 reads CASSPRRGRGTEAFF. As DNA, the CDR3 is TGTGCCAGCAGTCCCCGGAGGGGACGCGGCACTGAAGCTTTCTTT.

The chain is built from TRBV19 and TRBJ2-7; tentatively, D is TRBD2 (6 bases). CDR1 and CDR2 (germline): LNHDA, SQIVND (reference sequence). The CDR3 has 14 amino acids. Trimming removed 0 bases at V and 1 base at J, with 7 bases between. CDR3 sequence: CASSIESGSYEQYF. The CDR3 nucleotides are TGTGCCAGTAGTATAGAAAGCGGGTCCTACGAGCAGTACTTC.

This clone was recorded only once. The chain carries TRBV4-1 and TRBJ2-1, with D possibly matching TRBD2 (5 bases). There are 11 residues in the CDR3. V lost 6 bases, J lost 9 bases, and 9 bases lay in between. Germline lookup yields CDR1 MGHRA and CDR2 YSYEKL. This CDR3 is CASSASLEQFF. DNA of the CDR3: TGCGCCAGCAGTGCTAGCCTTGAGCAGTTCTTC.

The CDR3 loop reads CASSSLAGGPYEQFF. In DNA form, the CDR3 reads TGTGCCAGCAGCTCACTAGCGGGAGGGCCCTATGAGCAGTTCTTC. The genes are TRBV5-6 and TRBJ2-1; the match to TRBD2 covers 13 bases. Per germline, CDR1 SGHDT and CDR2 YYEEEE. This CDR3 comprises 15 residues. Trimming at V came to 3 bases and at J to 8 bases, leaving 5 bases not matched to a gene.

The chain carries TRBV7-3 and TRBJ1-2; 9 nucleotides line up with TRBD1. The V gene's germline CDR1 is SGHTA and CDR2 FQGTGA. This CDR3 is 13 amino acids long. After removal of 5 bases from V and 10 bases from J, the junction contained 8 bases not matched to a gene. CDR3 nucleotides: TGTGCCAGCAGCGCGACAGGGGGGTCCCTCTACACCTTC. Amino acid sequence: CASSATGGSLYTF.

This clone was seen a single time. The rearrangement links TRBV30 to TRBJ2-3; TRBD2 matches 11 bases. V lost 3 bases, J lost 6 bases, and 2 bases stayed unmatched. The germline V gene has CDR1 GTSNPN and CDR2 SVGIG (reference sequence). The CDR3 extends over 13 amino acids. Here the CDR3 DNA reads TGTGCCTGGAGCAGACTAGCGGGGGATACGCAGTATTTT. It encodes CAWSRLAGDTQYF.

This clone was found a few times. The rearrangement joins TRBV6-1 to TRBJ2-7, with 9 positions matching TRBD2. Germline trimming cut 4 bases from V and 3 bases from J; bases unmatched to any gene: 1. Germline CDR1 reads MNHNS; CDR2 reads SASEGT. This CDR3 region has 13 residues. The CDR3 protein is CASSGLAVYEQYF. For the CDR3, the DNA is TGTGCCAGCAGTGGACTAGCGGTCTACGAGCAGTACTTC.

The V and J genes are TRBV9 and TRBJ2-7; 7 bases align to TRBD1. Germline loops: CDR1 SGDLS, CDR2 YYNGEE. J gave up 1 base and V 3 bases, and 7 bases lay outside the gene matches. The CDR3 runs 15 residues. The DNA of the CDR3 is TGTGCCAGCAGCGGAAAACAGGGGATTTCCTACGAGCAGTACTTC. It translates to CASSGKQGISYEQYF.

This rearrangement joins TRBV29-1 to TRBJ2-1, with TRBD2 identical over 7 bases. Germline CDR1 and CDR2: SQVTM and ANQGSEA. The CDR3 is made up of 18 amino acids. V dropped 1 base and J dropped 2; count of bases not matched to a gene: 14. This CDR3 is CSVEGSEVEGGPYNEQFF. DNA of the CDR3: TGCAGCGTTGAAGGATCCGAGGTCGAGGGAGGGCCCTACAATGAGCAGTTCTTC.

The CDR3 bases are TGCGCCAGCAGCCAAGCCGGACAGTATAGCAATCAGCCCCAGCATTTT. Its translation: CASSQAGQYSNQPQHF. The V call is TRBV4-1, the J call TRBJ1-5, with a tentative D call TRBD1 (6 bases). The CDR3 spans 16 residues. Germline V gene data show CDR1 as MGHRA and CDR2 as YSYEKL. V was pared by 1 base and J by 0 bases, with 10 bases between.

V usage is TRBV10-2 and J usage is TRBJ1-1; 7 bases are shared with TRBD1. The ends lost 5 bases at V and 0 bases at J; junction bases unmatched: 3. This CDR3 has 14 amino acids. In germline, CDR1 is WSHSY, CDR2 SAAADI. The CDR3 protein is CASSPRGMNTEAFF. The CDR3 DNA sequence: TGCGCCAGCAGTCCCAGGGGGATGAACACTGAAGCTTTCTTT.

The rearrangement joins TRBV6-6 to TRBJ1-4; possible D gene TRBD1, 5 bases. The germline V gene has CDR1 MNHNY and CDR2 SVGAGI (reference sequence). Trimming cost V 2 bases and J 2 bases, with 12 bases left between them. CDR3 length: 16 residues. CDR3 sequence: CASSYRLYRTNEKLFF. The CDR3 nucleotides are TGTGCCAGCAGTTACCGGCTCTACAGGACTAATGAAAAACTGTTTTTT.

The chain recombines TRBV19 with TRBJ2-7, with 10 positions matching TRBD2. CDR3 size: 15 residues. CDR1 LNHDA and CDR2 SQIVND come from the germline V gene (reference sequence). The V segment lost 5 bases and the J segment 6 bases; nucleotides outside the gene matches: 10. Here the CDR3 reads CASSLVPSGSSEQYF. CDR3 in DNA: TGTGCCAGTAGTCTAGTACCTAGCGGGAGTTCCGAGCAGTACTTC.

The chain carries TRBV5-4 and TRBJ2-1; no definite D call. The germline V gene encodes CDR1 SGHNT and CDR2 YYREEE (reference sequence). Between the trimmed V and J ends, which lost 1 base and 3 bases, there was a span of 14 bases. The CDR3 is made up of 16 amino acids. CDR3 in amino acids: CASSLSVSGFYNEQFF. CDR3 sequence (DNA): TGTGCCAGCAGCTTGAGCGTTTCCGGATTCTACAATGAGCAGTTCTTC.

This clone came up once. V usage is TRBV5-4 and J usage is TRBJ1-2; 7 bases are a match to TRBD1. CDR1 SGHNT and CDR2 YYREEE come from the germline V gene (reference sequence). CDR3 length: 14 amino acids. V was pared by 2 bases and J by 8 bases, with 9 bases of the junction left unmatched. The CDR3 is CASSLHQGERGYTF. CDR3 in DNA: TGTGCCAGCAGCTTACACCAGGGGGAACGAGGCTACACCTTC. The variable domain in full, with the rest retrieved from reference TRBV5-4 and TRBJ1-2, is ETGVTQSPTHLIKTRGQQVTLRCSSQSGHNTVSWYQQALGQGPQFIFQYYREEENGRGNFPPRFSGLQFPNYSSELNVNALELDDSALYLCASSLHQGERGYTFGSGTRLTVV.

The chain uses TRBV7-8 and TRBJ1-1; 11 nucleotides line up with TRBD1. CDR1 and CDR2 (germline): SGHVS, FQNEAQ. With V trimmed by 5 bases and J by 1 base, 3 bases remained unmatched. The CDR3 contains 15 residues. In DNA, the CDR3 is TGTGCCAGCAGCGTAGGGACAGGGGGGAACACTGAAGCTTTCTTT. Protein sequence: CASSVGTGGNTEAFF.

The J gene is TRBJ2-5, the V gene TRBV7-2, with TRBD1 as a possible D gene (5 bases). V was pared by 5 bases and J by 5 bases, with 18 bases between. The CDR3 is 15 amino acids. Germline V lookup: CDR1 SGHTA, CDR2 FQGNSA. The CDR3 loop reads CASSPAAGLWETQYF. As DNA, the CDR3 is TGTGCCAGCAGCCCGGCGGCAGGGTTATGGGAGACCCAGTACTTC.

The chain links TRBV4-3 to TRBJ2-3; D is unclear. CDR3 length: 17 amino acids. Looked up from germline, CDR1 is LGHNA and CDR2 is YSLEER. Trimming cost V 0 bases and J 2 bases, with 15 bases left between them. The CDR3 coding sequence is TGCGCCAGCAGCCAAGAATCTAGTCCCGGATACACAGATACGCAGTATTTT. Translating it yields CASSQESSPGYTDTQYF.

The rearrangement links TRBV5-1 to TRBJ2-5; 8 positions agree with TRBD2. Looked up from germline, CDR1 is SGHRS and CDR2 is YFSETQ. The CDR3 contains 14 residues. V shed 0 bases and J 5 bases; nucleotides not matched to a gene: 3. For the CDR3, the DNA is TGCGCCAGCAGCTTGGCGGGAGGGCGTGAGACCCAGTACTTC. Protein sequence: CASSLAGGRETQYF.

This chain uses TRBV10-3 with TRBJ2-2; 12 bases are a match to TRBD2. Germline loops: CDR1 ENHRY, CDR2 SYGVKD. Trimming cost V 7 bases and J 6 bases; bases outside gene matches: 6. The CDR3 consists of 15 residues. CDR3 amino acids: CAIMTSGSGAGELFF. CDR3 DNA sequence: TGTGCCATCATGACTAGCGGGAGTGGGGCCGGGGAGCTGTTTTTT.

The chain combines TRBV29-1 with TRBJ2-5, with D perhaps matching TRBD1 (6 bases). The CDR3 is made up of 12 amino acids. The germline V gene encodes CDR1 SQVTM and CDR2 ANQGSEA. The V end lost 4 bases, the J end lost 5 bases, and 11 bases lay between the germline ends. The CDR3 protein is CSVAGDQETQYF. The CDR3 DNA reads TGCAGCGTTGCAGGGGATCAGGAGACCCAGTACTTC.